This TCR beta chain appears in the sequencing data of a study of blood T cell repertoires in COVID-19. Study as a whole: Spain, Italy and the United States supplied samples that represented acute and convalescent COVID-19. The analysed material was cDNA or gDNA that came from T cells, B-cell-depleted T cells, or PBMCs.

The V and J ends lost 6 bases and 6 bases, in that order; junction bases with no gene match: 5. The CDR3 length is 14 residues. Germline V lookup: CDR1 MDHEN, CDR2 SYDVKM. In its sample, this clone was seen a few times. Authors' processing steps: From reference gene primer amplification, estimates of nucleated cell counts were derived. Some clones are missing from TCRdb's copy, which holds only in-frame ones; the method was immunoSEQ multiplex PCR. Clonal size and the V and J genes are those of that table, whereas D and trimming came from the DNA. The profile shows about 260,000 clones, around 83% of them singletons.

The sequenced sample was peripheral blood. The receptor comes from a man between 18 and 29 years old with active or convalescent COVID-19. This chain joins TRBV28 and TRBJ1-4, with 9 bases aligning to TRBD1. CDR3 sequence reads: CASSLDRGDEKLFF. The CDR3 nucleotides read TGTGCCAGCAGCTTGGACAGGGGAGATGAAAAACTGTTTTTT.